A few counts support the clone carrying this T cell receptor (beta chain). The antigen remains unidentified. Trimming removed 2 bases from V and 9 bases from J, with 14 bases in between. The length of the CDR3 is 14 residues. Germline values: CDR1 MNHNS, CDR2 SASEGT. The sample is drawn from a study of OX40 agonist ivuxolimab in advanced cancers. This table comes from immunoSEQ multiplex PCR, and its TCRdb copy is limited to in-frame clones, with some not included. Altogether 52,000 or so clones are present, around four fifths being singletons, with the ten largest covering approximately 3%. General study results and limits: Fewer expanded clones were found on average in CD4+ than in CD8+ T cells.

V is TRBV6-1 and J is TRBJ1-5; D unresolved. The sample consisted of CD4+ or CD8+ T cells sorted from blood, taken in a trial of the OX40 agonist ivuxolimab. The receptor comes from an adult with an advanced solid tumor such as melanoma, head and neck, liver or kidney cancer. CDR3 in amino acids: CASSELPLNMPQHF. The CDR3 coding sequence is TGTGCCAGCAGTGAATTACCCCTAAATATGCCCCAGCATTTT.